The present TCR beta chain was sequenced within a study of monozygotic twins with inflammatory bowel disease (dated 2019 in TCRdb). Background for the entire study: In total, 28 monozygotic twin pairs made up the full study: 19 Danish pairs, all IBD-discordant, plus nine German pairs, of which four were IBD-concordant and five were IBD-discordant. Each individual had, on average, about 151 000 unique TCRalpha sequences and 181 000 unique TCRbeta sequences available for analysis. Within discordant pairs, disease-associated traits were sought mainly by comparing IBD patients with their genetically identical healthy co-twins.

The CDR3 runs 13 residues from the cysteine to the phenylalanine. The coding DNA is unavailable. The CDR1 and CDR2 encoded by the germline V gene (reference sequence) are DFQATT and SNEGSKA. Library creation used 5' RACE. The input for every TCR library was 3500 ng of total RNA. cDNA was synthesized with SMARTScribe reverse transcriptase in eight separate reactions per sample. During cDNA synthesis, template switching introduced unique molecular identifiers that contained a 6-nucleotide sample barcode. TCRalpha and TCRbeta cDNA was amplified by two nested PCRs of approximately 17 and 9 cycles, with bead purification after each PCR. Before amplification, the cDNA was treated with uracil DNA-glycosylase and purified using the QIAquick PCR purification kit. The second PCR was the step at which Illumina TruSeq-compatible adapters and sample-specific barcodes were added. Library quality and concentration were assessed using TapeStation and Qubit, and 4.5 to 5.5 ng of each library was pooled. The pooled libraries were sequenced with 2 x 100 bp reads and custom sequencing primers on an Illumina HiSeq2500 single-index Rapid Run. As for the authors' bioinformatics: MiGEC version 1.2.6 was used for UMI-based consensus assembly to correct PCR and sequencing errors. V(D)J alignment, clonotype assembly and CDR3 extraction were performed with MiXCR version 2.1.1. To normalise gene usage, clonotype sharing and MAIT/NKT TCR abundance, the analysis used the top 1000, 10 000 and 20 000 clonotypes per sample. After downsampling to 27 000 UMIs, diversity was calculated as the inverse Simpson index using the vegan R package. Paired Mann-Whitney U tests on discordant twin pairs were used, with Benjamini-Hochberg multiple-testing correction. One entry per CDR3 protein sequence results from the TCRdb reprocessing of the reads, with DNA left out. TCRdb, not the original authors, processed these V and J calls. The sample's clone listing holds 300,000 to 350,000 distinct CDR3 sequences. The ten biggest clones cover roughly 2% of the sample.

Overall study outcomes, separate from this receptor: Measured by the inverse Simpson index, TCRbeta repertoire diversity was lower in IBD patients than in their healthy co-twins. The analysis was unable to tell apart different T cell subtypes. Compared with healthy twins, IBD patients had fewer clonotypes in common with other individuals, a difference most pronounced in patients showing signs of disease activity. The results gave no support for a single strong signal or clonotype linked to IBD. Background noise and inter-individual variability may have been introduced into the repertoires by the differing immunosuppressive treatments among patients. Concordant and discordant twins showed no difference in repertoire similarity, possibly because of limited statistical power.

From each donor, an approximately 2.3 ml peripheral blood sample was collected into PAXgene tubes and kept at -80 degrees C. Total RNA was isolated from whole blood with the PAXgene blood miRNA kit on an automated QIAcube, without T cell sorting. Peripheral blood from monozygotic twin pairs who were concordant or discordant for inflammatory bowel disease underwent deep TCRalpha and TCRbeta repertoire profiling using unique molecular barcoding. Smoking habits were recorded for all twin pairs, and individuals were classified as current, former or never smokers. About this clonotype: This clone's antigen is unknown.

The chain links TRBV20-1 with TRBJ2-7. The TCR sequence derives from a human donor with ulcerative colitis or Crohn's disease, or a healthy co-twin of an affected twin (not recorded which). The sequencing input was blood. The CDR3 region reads CSASGRKTGEQYF.